This paragraph covers one T cell receptor beta chain sequence. In the authors' methods: Estimation of nucleated cell counts relied on the amplification of reference gene primers. Data came from immunoSEQ multiplex PCR; TCRdb stores just in-frame clones and leaves some out. V and J calls and clone size are as listed in that table; D and trimming were resolved from the DNA. Of a few hundred thousand clones listed, 80% to 90% are singletons. This record belongs to a study of blood T cell repertoires in COVID-19. About the research overall: Collection of acute and convalescent COVID-19 samples took place in the United States, Italy and Spain. Nucleic acid was either cDNA or gDNA, and it came from T cells, B-cell-depleted T cells, or PBMCs.

This CDR3 region has 18 residues. The V and J ends lost 4 bases and 2 bases, in that order; junction bases with no gene match: 6. Germline loops: CDR1 MNHEY, CDR2 SVGEGT. The chain carries TRBV6-2 or TRBV6-3 and TRBJ2-2; 14 nucleotides match TRBD2. The sequence was obtained from a man aged 18 to 30 who had recovered from COVID-19. Sample: peripheral blood. The CDR3 DNA sequence: TGTGCCAGCAGTTCCTTGGGACTAGCGGGGGTTAACACCGGGGAGCTGTTTTTT. This translates into CASSSLGLAGVNTGELFF.